The next 24 T cell receptor beta chains were all read from a single sample in a study of a mutant IDH1 vaccine in newly diagnosed glioma. The time point was: baseline, week 1 (first vaccination visit). As for treatment: pre-vaccination baseline after standard-of-care therapy. Profiling relied on immunoSEQ multiplex PCR, and the TCRdb table lists in-frame clones only, not all of them. The sample carries about 33,000 clones, approximately 90% recorded once. The source was PBMCs, collected from a glioma patient treated with radiotherapy, temozolomide or both. These receptors came from a woman aged 40-49 years with glioma.

V is TRBV7-8 and J is TRBJ1-1; D is ambiguous. Germline V gene sequence: CDR1 SGHVS, CDR2 FQNEAQ. The CDR3 spans 15 residues. V gave up 1 base and J gave up 5 bases, with 14 bases separating them. The CDR3 loop reads CASSLDPSLGTEAFF. CDR3 bases: TGTGCCAGCAGCTTAGACCCTTCTCTTGGGACTGAAGCTTTCTTT. The entire variable domain, with the rest obtained from reference TRBV7-8 and TRBJ1-1, is as follows: GAGVSQSPRYKVAKRGQDVALRCDPISGHVSLFWYQQALGQGPEFLTYFQNEAQLDKSGLPSDRFFAERPEGSVSTLKIQRTQQEDSAVYLCASSLDPSLGTEAFFGQGTRLTVV.

The chain has TRBV7-9 and TRBJ2-5, with TRBD1 as a possible D gene (5 bases). The CDR3 length is 14 residues. Trimming removed 2 bases from V and 4 bases from J, with 11 bases in between. Germline CDR1 SEHNR, CDR2 FQNEAQ (reference sequence). The CDR3 DNA reads TGTGCCAGCAGCTTAACGGGTCAGGGAGAGACCCAGTACTTC. Translation: CASSLTGQGETQYF. Full variable domain (rest looked up from reference TRBV7-9 and TRBJ2-5): DTGVSQNPRHKITKRGQNVTFRCDPISEHNRLYWYRQTLGQGPEFLTYFQNEAQLEKSRLLSDRFSAERPKGSFSTLEIQRTEQGDSAMYLCASSLTGQGETQYFGPGTRLLVL.

The V gene is TRBV2, the J gene TRBJ2-3; D is possibly TRBD2 (6 bases). Germline V gene lookup returns CDR1 SNHLY and CDR2 FYNNEI. V gave up 6 bases and J gave up 4 bases, with 14 bases separating them. The CDR3 covers 14 residues. CDR3 in amino acids: CASRAGSGPDTQYF. The DNA for the CDR3 is TGTGCCAGCAGGGCGGGTAGCGGCCCAGATACGCAGTATTTT.

V is TRBV18 and J is TRBJ2-3, with 7 bases aligning to TRBD1. Trimming took 0 bases from V and 4 from J; bases not matched to a gene: 7. CDR1 KGHSH and CDR2 LQKENI come from the germline V gene. CDR3 length: 16 amino acids. The CDR3: CASSPPGTASSDTQYF. Written as DNA, the CDR3 is TGTGCCAGCTCACCACCCGGGACAGCGTCGTCAGATACGCAGTATTTT.

The count of this clone is one. A read error may account for a junction end that differs from germline. The V call is TRBV10-2, the J call TRBJ2-7; D unresolved. The CDR3 length is 12 residues. Germline V gives CDR1 WSHSY, CDR2 SAAADI. This CDR3 reads CVSSGQDYEQYF. CDR3 bases: TGCGTCAGCAGTGGGCAGGACTACGAGCAGTACTTC.

The rearrangement links TRBV30 to TRBJ2-7; D is ambiguous. This CDR3 is built from 13 residues. The germline CDR1 and CDR2 sequences are GTSNPN and SVGIG (reference sequence). The V gene lost 3 bases and the J gene lost 4 bases, with 13 bases spanning the gap. The CDR3, as DNA: TGTGCCTGGAGCGCGATGACAAGGTACGAGCAGTACTTC. Encoded protein: CAWSAMTRYEQYF.

Notes on this clone: The junction departs from germline at one end; a sequencing error may be responsible. The chain uses TRBV7-7 and TRBJ2-1; 15 bases match TRBD2. CDR1 is SSHAT, CDR2 FNYEAQ, per germline (reference sequence). The length of the CDR3 is 16 residues. The CDR3 sequence: CASSFGLAGGDNEQFF. In nucleotides, the CDR3 is TGTGCTAGCAGCTTCGGACTAGCGGGGGGGGACAATGAGCAGTTCTTC.

V is TRBV5-1 and J is TRBJ2-1, with a weak D call TRBD1 (5 bases). Trimming took 4 bases from V and 0 from J, leaving 8 bases between them. This CDR3 is 14 amino acids long. Germline-derived CDR1 and CDR2 are SGHRS and YFSETQ. The CDR3 sequence is CASSQGVSYNEQFF. In nucleotides, the CDR3 is TGCGCCAGCAGCCAGGGTGTCTCCTACAATGAGCAGTTCTTC.

The chain links TRBV7-8 to TRBJ1-6, with D hard to call. The V end lost 4 bases, the J end lost 0 bases, and 16 bases lay between the germline ends. Germline values: CDR1 SGHVS, CDR2 FQNEAQ. CDR3 length equals 18 residues. The CDR3 nucleotides read TGTGCCAGCAGCTCGCGGACCCCCGCCGGCTCCTATAATTCACCCCTCCACTTT. Translated, it gives CASSSRTPAGSYNSPLHF.

In nucleotides, the CDR3 is TGCAGCGTTGACAGGAACACTGAAGCTTTCTTT. It yields the protein CSVDRNTEAFF. The V gene is TRBV29-1, the J gene TRBJ1-1; D call uncertain. Trimming pared 3 bases from V and 1 base from J, leaving 3 bases between. Germline V gene lookup returns CDR1 SQVTM and CDR2 ANQGSEA. The CDR3 covers 11 residues.

The rearrangement joins TRBV13 to TRBJ2-7; no firm D call. Trimming left V 7 bases short and J 2 bases short, with 12 bases between. Germline CDR1 is PRHDT and CDR2 is FYEKMQ (reference sequence). CDR3 length equals 13 residues. CDR3 sequence (DNA): TGTGCCAGCACATACGGACGGACCTACGAGCAGTACTTC. It codes for CASTYGRTYEQYF.

This clone turned up a few times. The V call is TRBV2, the J call TRBJ1-1; D is unresolved. Between the trimmed V and J ends, which lost 2 bases and 1 base, there was a span of 14 bases. The CDR3 extends over 16 amino acids. Germline-derived CDR1 and CDR2 are SNHLY and FYNNEI. The CDR3 reads CASSESGSLQNTEAFF. In DNA, the CDR3 is TGTGCCAGCAGTGAATCGGGCAGCCTCCAGAACACTGAAGCTTTCTTT.

This clone was recorded only once. The J gene is TRBJ1-2, the V gene TRBV2; 7 bases line up with TRBD1. CDR1 is SNHLY and CDR2 is FYNNEI in the germline V gene. Trimming at V came to 5 bases and at J to 5 bases, leaving 14 bases not matched to a gene. This CDR3 has 16 amino acids. CDR3: CASSPGTVDMWYGYTF. The CDR3 region has the DNA TGTGCCAGCAGTCCCGGGACAGTGGATATGTGGTATGGCTACACCTTC.

The chain joins TRBV6-5 to TRBJ2-7; a possible D gene is TRBD2 (5 bases). V was shortened by 5 bases and J by 3 bases, with 11 bases between the two germline ends. The V gene's germline CDR1 is MNHEY and CDR2 SVGAGI. This CDR3 region has 13 residues. In nucleotides, the CDR3 is TGTGCCAGCAGTAACGGACGGGACTACGAGCAGTACTTC. This gives the protein CASSNGRDYEQYF.

This rearrangement joins TRBV9 to TRBJ2-5, with D perhaps matching TRBD1 (5 bases). The CDR3 contains 14 residues. V lost 1 base and J 5 bases, leaving 12 bases between the germline ends. Per the germline V gene, CDR1 is SGDLS and CDR2 is YYNGEE. CDR3 sequence: CASSVRSGLETQYF. For the CDR3, the DNA is TGTGCCAGCAGCGTACGGTCAGGGCTGGAGACCCAGTACTTC.

Worth noting for this clone: A read error may account for a junction end that differs from germline. The rearrangement links TRBV27 to TRBJ1-1, with no clear D. The length of the CDR3 is 15 residues. Germline V gives CDR1 MNHEY, CDR2 SMNVEV (reference sequence). For the CDR3, the DNA is TGTGCCAGCAGTTTAAGCTCCAGCCCGAACGCTGAAGCTTTCTTT. This translates into CASSLSSSPNAEAFF.

V usage is TRBV10-2 and J usage is TRBJ2-1, with D possibly TRBD2 on 6 matching bases. This CDR3 comprises 15 residues. Germline V gives CDR1 WSHSY, CDR2 SAAADI. The germline V and J ends were trimmed by 6 bases and 9 bases, with 21 bases remaining between them. The CDR3 protein is CASSRPQGGSGEQFF. For the CDR3, the DNA is TGCGCCAGCAGCCGACCGCAGGGTGGTAGCGGTGAGCAGTTCTTC.

DNA for the CDR3: TGTGCCAGCAGCGGGACTAGCGGGAGTCCCGCCGGGGAGCTGTTTTTT. It yields the protein CASSGTSGSPAGELFF. The chain links TRBV2 to TRBJ2-2; 14 bases agree with TRBD2. J lost 6 bases, V lost 6 bases, and 6 bases had no gene match. Germline V lookup: CDR1 SNHLY, CDR2 FYNNEI. This CDR3 has 16 residues. The entire variable domain, with the rest obtained from reference TRBV2 and TRBJ2-2, is as follows: EPEVTQTPSHQVTQMGQEVILRCVPISNHLYFYWYRQILGQKVEFLVSFYNNEISEKSEIFDDQFSVERPDGSNFTLKIRSTKLEDSAMYFCASSGTSGSPAGELFFGEGSRLTVL.

This clone has only one observation. The CDR3 DNA is TGTGCCAGCAGTTTCCGGGGGCGGGGAGAGCAGTACTTC. Its protein product is CASSFRGRGEQYF. The V gene is TRBV27, the J gene TRBJ2-7; D may match TRBD1 or TRBD2 (6 bases each). CDR3 length equals 13 residues. The ends were cut back, 3 bases at V and 7 bases at J, with 13 bases in the middle. Germline values: CDR1 MNHEY, CDR2 SMNVEV (reference sequence).

This clone was detected only once. V and J are TRBV4-3 and TRBJ1-2, with TRBD1 identical over 10 bases. Unmatched junction bases numbered 5, after V lost 0 bases and J lost 1 base. Germline V lookup: CDR1 LGHNA, CDR2 YSLEER. The CDR3 contains 17 residues. The CDR3: CASSQEATGGGNYGYTF. CDR3 DNA: TGCGCCAGCAGCCAAGAGGCGACAGGGGGCGGTAACTATGGCTACACCTTC.

The chain has TRBV10-3 and TRBJ2-7; 8 nucleotides match TRBD2. The J segment lost 3 bases and the V segment lost 10 bases, leaving 5 bases of the junction unmatched. Germline CDR1 ENHRY, CDR2 SYGVKD. This CDR3 region has 12 residues. The CDR3 DNA is TGTGCCACCGGGGGGGTGAGCTACGAGCAGTACTTC. Amino acids: CATGGVSYEQYF.

The V and J genes are TRBV7-9 and TRBJ2-7, with D hard to call. Germline values: CDR1 SEHNR, CDR2 FQNEAQ (reference sequence). Trimming pared 0 bases from V and 3 bases from J, leaving 12 bases between. This CDR3 comprises 15 residues. CDR3 DNA sequence: TGTGCCAGCAGCTTAGCGATGCGCGTGAGCTACGAGCAGTACTTC. As protein: CASSLAMRVSYEQYF.

The chain carries TRBV19 and TRBJ1-4; no clear D. The V end lost 5 bases, the J end lost 0 bases, and 19 bases lay between the germline ends. The CDR3 is 18 residues long. In germline, CDR1 is LNHDA, CDR2 SQIVND (reference sequence). The CDR3 nucleotides read TGTGCCAGTAGTGTAGCACAAGTATTATTTGCAACTAATGAAAAACTGTTTTTT. Its translation: CASSVAQVLFATNEKLFF. The full variable domain, completed using reference TRBV19 and TRBJ1-4, is DGGITQSPKYLFRKEGQNVTLSCEQNLNHDAMYWYRQDPGQGLRLIYYSQIVNDFQKGDIAEGYSVSREKKESFPLTVTSAQKNPTAFYLCASSVAQVLFATNEKLFFGSGTQLSVL.

V usage is TRBV4-1 and J usage is TRBJ2-7; D is tentatively TRBD1 or TRBD2 (5 bases each). With 5 bases removed from V and 0 bases from J, the gap between germline ends came to 14 bases. The CDR3 is 15 residues long. Germline CDR1 and CDR2: MGHRA and YSYEKL. The chain's CDR3 is CASSSPGRTSYEQYF. The CDR3 DNA reads TGCGCCAGCAGCTCACCGGGGCGGACCTCCTACGAGCAGTACTTC.